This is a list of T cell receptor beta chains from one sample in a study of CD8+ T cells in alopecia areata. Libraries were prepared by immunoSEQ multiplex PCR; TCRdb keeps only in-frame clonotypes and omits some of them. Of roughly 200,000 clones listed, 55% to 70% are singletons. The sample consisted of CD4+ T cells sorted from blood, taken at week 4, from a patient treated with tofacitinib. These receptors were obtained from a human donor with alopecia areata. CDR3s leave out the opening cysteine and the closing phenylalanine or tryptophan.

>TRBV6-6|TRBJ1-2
ASSLRDSYGYT
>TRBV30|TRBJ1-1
AWSPGTDTEAF
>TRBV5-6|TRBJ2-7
ASSLAGDWKQY
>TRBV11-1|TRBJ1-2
ASSVRTDYGYT
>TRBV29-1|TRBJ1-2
SVPGTGNYGYT
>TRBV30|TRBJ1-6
AWNTGGNSPLH
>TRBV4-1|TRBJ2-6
ASSQVGSGANVLT
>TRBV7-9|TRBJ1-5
ASSLGGLGQPQH
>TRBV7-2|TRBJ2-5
ASSRRGETQY
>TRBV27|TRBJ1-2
ASGFPGQPYGYT
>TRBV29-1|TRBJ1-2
SVRFRDRGLSNYGYT
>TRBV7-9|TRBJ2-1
ASSRGDRDYNEQF
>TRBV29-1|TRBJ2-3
SVSEPARTQY
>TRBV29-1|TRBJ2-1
SAGTGGNEQF
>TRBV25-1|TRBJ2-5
ASSDKAGQGQETQY
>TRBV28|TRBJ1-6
ASRPTGPNSPLH
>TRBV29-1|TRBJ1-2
SVGGLGYT
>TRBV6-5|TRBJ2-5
ASKHRGQETQY
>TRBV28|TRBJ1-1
ASLGEDGAMNTEAF
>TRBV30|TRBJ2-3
AWAVSTDTQY
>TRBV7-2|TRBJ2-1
ASSLAGGPFNEQF
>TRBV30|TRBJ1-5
AWSGQGGLLNQPQH
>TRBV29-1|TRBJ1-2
SVEGWQADYGYT
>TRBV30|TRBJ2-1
AWTSGAYNEQF
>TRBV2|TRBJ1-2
ASGRQGYGYT
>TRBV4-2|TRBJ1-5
ASSRDSNQPQH
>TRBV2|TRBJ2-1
ASSSAGVSYNEQF
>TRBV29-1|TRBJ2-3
SDNPGTGDTQY
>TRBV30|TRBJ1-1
AWSSLGATEAF
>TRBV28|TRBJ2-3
ASSPTSGGASRTDTQY
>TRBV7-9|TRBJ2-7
ASSLGRDSPYEQY
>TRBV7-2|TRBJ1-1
ASSLFWSGQALNTEAF
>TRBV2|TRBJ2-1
ASSQTSDNEQF
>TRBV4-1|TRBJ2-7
ASSQDRFRGAAYEQY
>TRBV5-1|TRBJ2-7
ASSLVGPQEQY
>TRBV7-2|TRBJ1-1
ASSLIRGLGTEAF
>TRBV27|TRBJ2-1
ASTSSGGNNEQF
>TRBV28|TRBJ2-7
ASSFLAGYEQY
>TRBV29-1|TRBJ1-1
SAGLRNANTEAF
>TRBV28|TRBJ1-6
ASKTPLYNSPLH
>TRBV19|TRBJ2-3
ASSPTGGHRTDTQY
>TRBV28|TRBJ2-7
ASRPGGPYEQY
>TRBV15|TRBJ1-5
ATSRPASNQPQH
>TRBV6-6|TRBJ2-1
ASRASGGQF
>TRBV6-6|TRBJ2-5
ASLNRGAETQY
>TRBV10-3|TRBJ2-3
AISEGGPRDTQY
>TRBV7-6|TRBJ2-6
ASSLGIGAGISGANVLT
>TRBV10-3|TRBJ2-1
ATRPAAYNEQF